This T cell receptor (beta chain) was found in a study of T cell clonotyping in hematopoietic cell transplantation. This table comes from immunoSEQ multiplex PCR, and its TCRdb copy is limited to in-frame clones, with some not included. The top ten clones hold 5% to 6.5% of a sample with 27,000 or so clones, under 85% of them seen once. Stated time point: recipient sample about 28 days before transplant, after cytoreduction. The CDR3 consists of 12 residues. The V end was cut by 7 bases, the J end by 1 base, with 7 bases between. Germline assignment: CDR1 MNHEY and CDR2 SVGAGI. The genes are TRBV6-5 and TRBJ1-2; D ambiguous. The starting material was peripheral blood mononuclear cells, obtained before stem cell transplant. This TCR derives from a man aged 50 or older with myelodysplastic syndrome. Some clones in this sample may be carry-over from other donors' samples. The CDR3 DNA is TGTGCCAGCATGAGGGTTAACTATGGCTACACCTTC. Protein sequence: CASMRVNYGYTF.